These 16 T cell receptor beta chains were all obtained from the same sample, sequenced in a study of early stage breast cancer tumors. The data were produced by immunoSEQ multiplex PCR, yet TCRdb's version contains in-frame clones alone and is incomplete. The table shows 9,500 to 12,000 clones, with under 85% occurring only once. Sequences were obtained from breast tumor tissue. All receptors derive from a person aged 70 to 79 with breast cancer.

The chain is built from TRBV4-1 and TRBJ2-7, with 10 bases that match TRBD1. The CDR3 has 16 amino acids. The germline CDR1 and CDR2 sequences are MGHRA and YSYEKL. J gave up 4 bases and V 2 bases, and 8 bases lay outside the gene matches. The CDR3 bases are TGCGCCAGCAGCCAACTGGGACAGGGGTCCGGGTACGAGCAGTACTTC. Translated: CASSQLGQGSGYEQYF.

V usage is TRBV9 and J usage is TRBJ2-1, with TRBD2 matching over 8 bases. This CDR3 is built from 15 residues. The V gene's germline CDR1 is SGDLS and CDR2 YYNGEE. V was pared by 1 base and J by 4 bases, with 4 bases of the junction left unmatched. The DNA of the CDR3 is TGTGCCAGCAGCGTAACGGGGACTAGATACAATGAGCAGTTCTTC. Its translation is CASSVTGTRYNEQFF.

The sample holds a few counts of this clone. This chain uses TRBV7-3 with TRBJ1-1; the match to TRBD1 covers 7 bases. Germline loops: CDR1 SGHTA, CDR2 FQGTGA. The V gene end was trimmed by 2 bases and the J gene end by 4 bases; junction bases not matched to a gene: 4. The CDR3 has 14 amino acids. CDR3 in amino acids: CASSLAGGSTEAFF. Here the CDR3 DNA reads TGTGCCAGCAGCTTAGCAGGGGGGAGCACTGAAGCTTTCTTT.

The rearrangement joins TRBV11-2 to TRBJ2-7; D might be TRBD2 (5 bases). The CDR3 consists of 14 residues. V dropped 1 base and J dropped 3 bases, with 10 bases sitting between them. Germline V gene sequence: CDR1 SGHAT, CDR2 FQNNGV. In DNA form, the CDR3 reads TGTGCCAGCAGCTTAGCGCCCCGGGACTACGAGCAGTACTTC. Amino acid sequence: CASSLAPRDYEQYF.

The chain is built from TRBV27 and TRBJ2-1, with 7 bases fitting TRBD2. The length of the CDR3 is 14 residues. V shed 5 bases, J shed 1 base, and the junction held 2 bases outside the gene matches. Germline values: CDR1 MNHEY, CDR2 SMNVEV (reference sequence). The DNA of the CDR3 is TGTGCCAGCAGTGGGGGGGATTCCTACAATGAGCAGTTCTTC. This sequence encodes CASSGGDSYNEQFF.

The rearrangement uses TRBV28 and TRBJ1-1, with 8 bases lining up with TRBD1. Trimming took 2 bases from V and 0 from J; bases not matched to a gene: 23. The germline CDR1 and CDR2 sequences are MDHEN and SYDVKM. The CDR3 is 22 amino acids. CDR3 in amino acids: CASSLRQGSRAGSNLLNTEAFF. CDR3 DNA sequence: TGTGCCAGCAGTTTAAGACAGGGGTCGAGAGCAGGCTCAAACCTTCTGAACACTGAAGCTTTCTTT.

This clone was detected once. Other DNA variants within this sample encode the same CDR3. V is TRBV9 and J is TRBJ1-2; TRBD1 aligns across 7 bases. Germline-derived CDR1 and CDR2 are SGDLS and YYNGEE. The CDR3 is 14 residues long. V dropped 4 bases and J dropped 4; count of bases not matched to a gene: 7. DNA of the CDR3: TGTGCCAGCAGCCGATCGACAGGGCCCTATGGCTACACCTTC. Residues: CASSRSTGPYGYTF.

The chain carries TRBV30 and TRBJ1-1, with no clear D. The CDR3 is 13 amino acids. CDR1 and CDR2 (germline): GTSNPN, SVGIG (reference sequence). V lost 1 base and J lost 4, with 10 bases in between. The CDR3 protein is CAWSADRGTEAFF. The CDR3 DNA is TGTGCCTGGAGTGCCGACCGAGGCACTGAAGCTTTCTTT.

This clone was detected a few times. As DNA, the CDR3 is TGTGCCAGCAGCCCAGTAGGGACAGGGTCCTACGAGCAGTACTTC. This encodes CASSPVGTGSYEQYF. The chain combines TRBV14 with TRBJ2-7, with TRBD1 matching 9 bases. V shed 4 bases, J shed 1 base, and the junction held 5 bases outside the gene matches. In germline, CDR1 is SGHDN, CDR2 FVKESK. The CDR3 runs 15 residues.

J is TRBJ2-1 and V is TRBV18, with TRBD2 matching over 9 bases. CDR1 is KGHSH and CDR2 is LQKENI in the germline V gene. CDR3 length equals 16 residues. With 4 bases clipped from V and 5 bases from J, the junction kept 9 bases outside the gene matches. CDR3 coding DNA: TGTGCCAGCTCACGATTAAGCGGGGGGACCAACAATGAGCAGTTCTTC. This gives the protein CASSRLSGGTNNEQFF.

The gene calls are TRBV7-9 and TRBJ1-1; D may be TRBD1 (5 bases). The CDR3 totals 16 residues. V lost 0 bases, J lost 0 bases, and 11 bases lay in between. Germline V lookup: CDR1 SEHNR, CDR2 FQNEAQ (reference sequence). CDR3 loop: CASSLASTVMNTEAFF. DNA for the CDR3: TGTGCCAGCAGCTTAGCCTCGACAGTCATGAACACTGAAGCTTTCTTT.

This clone was seen a single time. This chain connects TRBV5-1 to TRBJ2-7; D possibly corresponds to TRBD2 (6 bases). This CDR3 is 15 amino acids long. Germline-derived CDR1 and CDR2 are SGHRS and YFSETQ. V was shortened by 4 bases and J by 0 bases, with 14 bases between the two germline ends. CDR3 residues: CASSAGLPISYEQYF. CDR3 nucleotide sequence: TGCGCCAGCAGCGCGGGACTTCCGATCTCCTACGAGCAGTACTTC.

This rearrangement joins TRBV19 to TRBJ2-3; TRBD2 is a possible D gene (5 bases). Trimming stripped 7 bases from V and 0 bases from J, with 14 bases between. The germline V gene encodes CDR1 LNHDA and CDR2 SQIVND (reference sequence). This CDR3 has 15 amino acids. The CDR3 nucleotides read TGTGCCAGTACCACCGAGGGCCGTAGCACAGATACGCAGTATTTT. It codes for CASTTEGRSTDTQYF.

This clone is labeled medium-sized. The chain joins TRBV29-1 to TRBJ1-2, with D perhaps matching TRBD1 (5 bases). The CDR3 is 13 amino acids. The germline V gene has CDR1 SQVTM and CDR2 ANQGSEA. V was clipped by 6 bases and J by 2 bases, with 13 bases between them. The CDR3 DNA reads TGCAGCGTGGGTCCCGGGGGAAACTATGGCTACACCTTC. It translates to CSVGPGGNYGYTF.

J is TRBJ2-7 and V is TRBV11-3; no firm D call. The CDR3 is made up of 13 amino acids. Trimming cost V 1 base and J 6 bases, with 10 bases left between them. Germline V gene sequence: CDR1 SGHNT, CDR2 YENEEA. The CDR3 coding sequence is TGTGCCAGCAGCTTAGGCTTAATCAGCGAGCAGTACTTC. Its protein is CASSLGLISEQYF. Full variable domain (rest looked up from reference TRBV11-3 and TRBJ2-7): EAGVVQSPRYKIIEKKQPVAFWCNPISGHNTLYWYLQNLGQGPELLIRYENEEAVDDSQLPKDRFSAERLKGVDSTLKIQPAELGDSAVYLCASSLGLISEQYFGPGTRLTVT.

This chain links TRBV28 with TRBJ1-2; 7 bases are shared with TRBD1. The germline V gene encodes CDR1 MDHEN and CDR2 SYDVKM. V trimming: 6 bases; J trimming: 8 bases; junction bases outside the gene matches: 9. The CDR3 spans 13 residues. The CDR3 spells CASSPDRWLGYTF. As DNA, the CDR3 is TGTGCCAGCAGCCCGGACAGGTGGTTAGGCTACACCTTC.